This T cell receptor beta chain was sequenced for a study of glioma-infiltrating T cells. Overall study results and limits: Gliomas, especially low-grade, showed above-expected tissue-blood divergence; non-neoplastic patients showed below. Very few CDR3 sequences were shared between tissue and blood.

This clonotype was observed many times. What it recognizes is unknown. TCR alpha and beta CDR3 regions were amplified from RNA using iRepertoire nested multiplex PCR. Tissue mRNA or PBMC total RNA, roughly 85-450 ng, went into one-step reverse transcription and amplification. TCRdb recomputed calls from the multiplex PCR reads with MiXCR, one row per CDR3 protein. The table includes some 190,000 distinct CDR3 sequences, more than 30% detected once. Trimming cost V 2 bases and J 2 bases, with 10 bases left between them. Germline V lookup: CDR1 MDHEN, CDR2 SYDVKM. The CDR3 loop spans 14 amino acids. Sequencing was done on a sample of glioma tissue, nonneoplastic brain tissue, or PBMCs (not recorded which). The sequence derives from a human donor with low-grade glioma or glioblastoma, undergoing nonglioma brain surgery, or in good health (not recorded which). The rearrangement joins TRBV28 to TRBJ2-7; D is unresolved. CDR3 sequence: CASSLASWAYEQYF. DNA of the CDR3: TGTGCCAGCAGTTTAGCGTCCTGGGCCTACGAGCAGTACTTC.